These T cell receptor beta chains were read from a single sample in a study of blood T cell repertoires in COVID-19. Profiled with immunoSEQ multiplex PCR; TCRdb holds only in-frame clones, not every one. The data show some 190,000 clones, with under 90% seen just once and over 9.5% held by the top ten. Sequencing was carried out using peripheral blood. These receptors all come from a woman at least 80 years old with active or convalescent COVID-19. Both conserved end residues are part of each CDR3. A D gene is named only where the DNA matches it firmly. The size entry is marked missing in some rows and otherwise reads once, few, many or a size class.

clone_size: NA
cdr3_length: 16
j_call: TRBJ2-5
v_call: TRBV5-6
d_call: NA
cdr3_nt: TGTGCCAGCAGCGATGTACTTGAGGGCTCCCAAGAGACCCAGTACTTC
cdr3_aa: CASSDVLEGSQETQYF

clone_size: NA
cdr3_length: 12
j_call: TRBJ1-3
v_call: TRBV11-2
d_call: NA
cdr3_nt: TGTGCCAGCAGCGTACAGGCGCGCACCATATATTTT
cdr3_aa: CASSVQARTIYF

clone_size: NA
cdr3_length: 14
j_call: TRBJ2-7
v_call: TRBV2
d_call: NA
cdr3_nt: TGTGCCAGCACCGTAGGGACAAGAAACTACGAGCAGTACTTC
cdr3_aa: CASTVGTRNYEQYF

clone_size: NA
cdr3_length: 14
j_call: TRBJ2-7
v_call: TRBV6-5
d_call: NA
cdr3_nt: TGTGCCAGCAGTTACCAGTTAAGCTCCTACGAGCAGTACTTC
cdr3_aa: CASSYQLSSYEQYF

clone_size: NA
cdr3_length: 12
j_call: TRBJ2-2
v_call: TRBV9
d_call: NA
cdr3_nt: TGTGCCAGCAGACGACTGCCCGGGGAGCTGTTTTTT
cdr3_aa: CASRRLPGELFF

clone_size: few
cdr3_length: 15
j_call: TRBJ2-7
v_call: TRBV28
d_call: TRBD1
cdr3_nt: TGTGCCAGCACCCTTCCGGGACAGGCTACCTACGAGCAGTACTTC
cdr3_aa: CASTLPGQATYEQYF

clone_size: NA
cdr3_length: 16
j_call: TRBJ2-5
v_call: TRBV9
d_call: TRBD2
cdr3_nt: TGTGCCAGCAGCGTAGGACTAGCGGGATTACAAGAGACCCAGTACTTC
cdr3_aa: CASSVGLAGLQETQYF

clone_size: NA
cdr3_length: 13
j_call: TRBJ2-7
v_call: TRBV7-6
d_call: TRBD1
cdr3_nt: TGTGCCAGCAGCTTTCTTGGACAGGGCGAGCAGTACTTC
cdr3_aa: CASSFLGQGEQYF

clone_size: NA
cdr3_length: 15
j_call: TRBJ1-1
v_call: TRBV15
d_call: NA
cdr3_nt: TGTGCCACCAGCAACGGACGAGGGGGATTCACTGAAGCTTTCTTT
cdr3_aa: CATSNGRGGFTEAFF

clone_size: NA
cdr3_length: 13
j_call: TRBJ2-2
v_call: TRBV5-6
d_call: TRBD2
cdr3_nt: TGTGCCAGCAACCCCCGGGGGGCCGGGGAGCTGTTTTTT
cdr3_aa: CASNPRGAGELFF

clone_size: NA
cdr3_length: 14
j_call: TRBJ1-3
v_call: TRBV7-9
d_call: NA
cdr3_nt: TGTGCCAGCAGCTTTGGCAGCTCTGGAAACACCATATATTTT
cdr3_aa: CASSFGSSGNTIYF

clone_size: NA
cdr3_length: 16
j_call: TRBJ2-5
v_call: TRBV5-1
d_call: TRBD1
cdr3_nt: TGCGCCAGCAGCTTGTTAACAGGGGGTAATAGAGAGACCCAGTACTTC
cdr3_aa: CASSLLTGGNRETQYF

clone_size: NA
cdr3_length: 13
j_call: TRBJ2-1
v_call: TRBV4-1
d_call: NA
cdr3_nt: TGCGCCAGCAGCCTGTTCCCGGGCAATGAGCAGTTCTTC
cdr3_aa: CASSLFPGNEQFF

clone_size: NA
cdr3_length: 19
j_call: TRBJ2-3
v_call: TRBV7-9
d_call: TRBD1
cdr3_nt: TGTGCCAGCAGCTTCCCTCCGAGTCTTGGCAGGGGGCGAACAGATACGCAGTATTTT
cdr3_aa: CASSFPPSLGRGRTDTQYF

clone_size: NA
cdr3_length: 15
j_call: TRBJ2-1
v_call: TRBV24-1
d_call: TRBD2
cdr3_nt: TGTGCCACCAGTGCAGCGACTAGCGGGACGGATGAGCAGTTCTTC
cdr3_aa: CATSAATSGTDEQFF

clone_size: NA
cdr3_length: 15
j_call: TRBJ2-7
v_call: TRBV30
d_call: TRBD1
cdr3_nt: TGTGCCTGGACCCTAACAGGGACAGGGCACTACGAGCAGTACTTC
cdr3_aa: CAWTLTGTGHYEQYF

clone_size: few
cdr3_length: 13
j_call: TRBJ1-1
v_call: TRBV10-1
d_call: NA
cdr3_nt: TGCGCCAGTAGACAGCTACTGAACACTGAAGCTTTCTTT
cdr3_aa: CASRQLLNTEAFF

clone_size: NA
cdr3_length: 16
j_call: TRBJ1-1
v_call: TRBV9
d_call: NA
cdr3_nt: TGTGCCAGCAGCGCCGCGGGACGAATTAAAAACACTGAAGCTTTCTTT
cdr3_aa: CASSAAGRIKNTEAFF

clone_size: NA
cdr3_length: 15
j_call: TRBJ1-5
v_call: TRBV21-1
d_call: NA
cdr3_nt: TGTGCCAGCAGCAGTTTTCGGAAGACCGGAGAGTCCCAGCATTTT
cdr3_aa: CASSSFRKTGESQHF

clone_size: NA
cdr3_length: 16
j_call: TRBJ2-1
v_call: TRBV2
d_call: NA
cdr3_nt: TGTGCCAGCAGTGAAGCGCTGGCTAGCGCGGTGAATGAGCAGTTCTTC
cdr3_aa: CASSEALASAVNEQFF

clone_size: NA
cdr3_length: 14
j_call: TRBJ2-5
v_call: TRBV9
d_call: TRBD1
cdr3_nt: TGTGCCAGCAGCGTAGACAGGGGTGGAGAGACCCAGTACTTC
cdr3_aa: CASSVDRGGETQYF

clone_size: NA
cdr3_length: 15
j_call: TRBJ2-5
v_call: TRBV28
d_call: NA
cdr3_nt: TGTGCCAGCAGTTCCCCCTCTCTAGGGGGAGAGACCCAGTACTTC
cdr3_aa: CASSSPSLGGETQYF

clone_size: NA
cdr3_length: 14
j_call: TRBJ1-3
v_call: TRBV5-4
d_call: NA
cdr3_nt: TGTGCCAGCAGCCAAGGGGTATCTGGAAACACCATATATTTT
cdr3_aa: CASSQGVSGNTIYF

clone_size: NA
cdr3_length: 14
j_call: TRBJ2-1
v_call: TRBV7-3
d_call: NA
cdr3_nt: TGTGCCAGCAGCTTACTCCAGGGGTACAATGAGCAGTTCTTC
cdr3_aa: CASSLLQGYNEQFF

clone_size: NA
cdr3_length: 13
j_call: TRBJ2-4
v_call: TRBV30
d_call: TRBD1
cdr3_nt: TGTGCCTGGAGTGTAACAGGGGGCAACATTCAGTACTTC
cdr3_aa: CAWSVTGGNIQYF

clone_size: few
cdr3_length: 15
j_call: TRBJ2-7
v_call: TRBV5-4
d_call: NA
cdr3_nt: TGTGCCAGCAGCTTGGGCGTCGCTAGCTCTAACGAGCAGTACTTC
cdr3_aa: CASSLGVASSNEQYF

clone_size: NA
cdr3_length: 15
j_call: TRBJ1-2
v_call: TRBV7-3
d_call: NA
cdr3_nt: TGTGCCAGCAGCTTGAATCCTGCGGGTAACTATGGCTACACCTTC
cdr3_aa: CASSLNPAGNYGYTF

clone_size: NA
cdr3_length: 15
j_call: TRBJ2-1
v_call: TRBV29-1
d_call: TRBD2
cdr3_nt: TGCAGCCACGTCGGATCGACTAGCGGGTACAATGAGCAGTTCTTC
cdr3_aa: CSHVGSTSGYNEQFF

clone_size: NA
cdr3_length: 15
j_call: TRBJ1-2
v_call: TRBV9
d_call: NA
cdr3_nt: TGTGCCAGCAGCGTGGAGGTCAGCTTGGGCTATGGCTACACCTTC
cdr3_aa: CASSVEVSLGYGYTF

clone_size: NA
cdr3_length: 14
j_call: TRBJ1-1
v_call: TRBV19
d_call: TRBD1
cdr3_nt: TGTGCCAGTAGTCCTCCGGGACAGGGAGCTGAAGCTTTCTTT
cdr3_aa: CASSPPGQGAEAFF

clone_size: NA
cdr3_length: 13
j_call: TRBJ2-3
v_call: TRBV9
d_call: NA
cdr3_nt: TGTGCCAGCAGCCCGGGGAATTCAGATACGCAGTATTTT
cdr3_aa: CASSPGNSDTQYF

clone_size: NA
cdr3_length: 16
j_call: TRBJ2-7
v_call: TRBV7-8
d_call: NA
cdr3_nt: TGTGCCAGCAGCCCCATCAGCGGAAAGGACTCCTACGAGCAGTACTTC
cdr3_aa: CASSPISGKDSYEQYF

clone_size: NA
cdr3_length: 11
j_call: TRBJ1-2
v_call: TRBV2
d_call: TRBD1
cdr3_nt: TGTGCCAGCGGACAGGGCTATGGCTACACCTTC
cdr3_aa: CASGQGYGYTF

clone_size: NA
cdr3_length: 22
j_call: TRBJ2-6
v_call: TRBV4-1
d_call: TRBD1
cdr3_nt: TGCGCCAGCAGCCAAGAAGTCCTGGGGACAGGGAGGTTGAGCTCTGGGGCCAACGTCCTGACTTTC
cdr3_aa: CASSQEVLGTGRLSSGANVLTF

clone_size: NA
cdr3_length: 14
j_call: TRBJ1-1
v_call: TRBV2
d_call: TRBD1
cdr3_nt: TGTGCCAGTTCCCGGGACAGGGGCCAGGATGAAGCTTTCTTT
cdr3_aa: CASSRDRGQDEAFF

clone_size: NA
cdr3_length: 13
j_call: TRBJ1-5
v_call: TRBV18
d_call: NA
cdr3_nt: TGTGCCAGCTCAAAGGGGGATGGTCAGCCCCAGCATTTT
cdr3_aa: CASSKGDGQPQHF

clone_size: NA
cdr3_length: 18
j_call: TRBJ2-6
v_call: TRBV19
d_call: TRBD1
cdr3_nt: TGTGCCAGTAGTCTAAACGGACAGGGGGCAACTGGGGCCAACGTCCTGACTTTC
cdr3_aa: CASSLNGQGATGANVLTF

clone_size: few
cdr3_length: 16
j_call: TRBJ1-6
v_call: TRBV5-5
d_call: NA
cdr3_nt: TGTGCCAGCAGCTTGGGGGGATTTCAAGGGGAATCACCCCTCCACTTT
cdr3_aa: CASSLGGFQGESPLHF

clone_size: NA
cdr3_length: 13
j_call: TRBJ1-2
v_call: TRBV6-5
d_call: TRBD1
cdr3_nt: TGTGCCAGCCGACAGGGGATAGTCTATGGCTACACCTTC
cdr3_aa: CASRQGIVYGYTF

clone_size: NA
cdr3_length: 14
j_call: TRBJ1-3
v_call: TRBV7-2
d_call: TRBD1
cdr3_nt: TGTGCCAGCAGCCCCCGGACAGGGGACGGAACCATATATTTT
cdr3_aa: CASSPRTGDGTIYF

clone_size: NA
cdr3_length: 13
j_call: TRBJ2-3
v_call: TRBV5-8
d_call: NA
cdr3_nt: TGTGCCAGCAGCCTAAGAAGCACAGATACGCAGTATTTT
cdr3_aa: CASSLRSTDTQYF

clone_size: once
cdr3_length: 14
j_call: TRBJ1-1
v_call: TRBV7-3
d_call: TRBD1
cdr3_nt: TGTGCCAGCAGCCTCAGGACAGGGATGACTGAAGCTTTCTTT
cdr3_aa: CASSLRTGMTEAFF

clone_size: NA
cdr3_length: 15
j_call: TRBJ1-2
v_call: TRBV28
d_call: TRBD1
cdr3_nt: TGTGCCAGCAGTTCCCCCGGGACAGGGGGTAGTGGCTACACCTTC
cdr3_aa: CASSSPGTGGSGYTF

clone_size: NA
cdr3_length: 15
j_call: TRBJ1-4
v_call: TRBV2
d_call: TRBD1
cdr3_nt: TGTGCCAGCAGCCTAGACAGGGGTGGTAATGAAAAACTGTTTTTT
cdr3_aa: CASSLDRGGNEKLFF

clone_size: NA
cdr3_length: 10
j_call: TRBJ2-7
v_call: TRBV20-1
d_call: TRBD2
cdr3_nt: TGCAGTGCTACGGGACTAGCGGGGTACTTC
cdr3_aa: CSATGLAGYF

clone_size: NA
cdr3_length: 13
j_call: TRBJ1-3
v_call: TRBV29-1
d_call: NA
cdr3_nt: TGCAGCGTTGGGCAGGGAAAGGGAAACACCATATATTTT
cdr3_aa: CSVGQGKGNTIYF

clone_size: NA
cdr3_length: 15
j_call: TRBJ2-7
v_call: TRBV3-1/TRBV3-2
d_call: NA
cdr3_nt: TGTGCCAGCAGCCAAAATTCGGGTCCCCCTCGGGAGCAGTACTTC
cdr3_aa: CASSQNSGPPREQYF

clone_size: NA
cdr3_length: 17
j_call: TRBJ2-6
v_call: TRBV5-4
d_call: TRBD1
cdr3_nt: TGTGCCAGCAGCTCCCGGGACAGGGGGCCTGGGGCCAACGTCCTGACTTTC
cdr3_aa: CASSSRDRGPGANVLTF

clone_size: NA
cdr3_length: 15
j_call: TRBJ2-7
v_call: TRBV19
d_call: NA
cdr3_nt: TGTGCCAGTAGCCAAGAGACAGGAGCGCCTAGCGAGCAGTACTTC
cdr3_aa: CASSQETGAPSEQYF

clone_size: NA
cdr3_length: 13
j_call: TRBJ2-2
v_call: TRBV2
d_call: TRBD2
cdr3_nt: TGTGCCAGTCTAGCGGGAGGGACCGGGGAGCTGTTTTTT
cdr3_aa: CASLAGGTGELFF

clone_size: NA
cdr3_length: 18
j_call: TRBJ2-6
v_call: TRBV6-1
d_call: NA
cdr3_nt: TGTGCCAGCAGTGAAGCGGATGAAGGGACTTTTGGGGCCAACGTCCTGACTTTC
cdr3_aa: CASSEADEGTFGANVLTF

clone_size: few
cdr3_length: 18
j_call: TRBJ2-2
v_call: TRBV5-1
d_call: NA
cdr3_nt: TGCGCCAGCAGCTTGTATGAGCAGGGCCTCGCGAACACCGGGGAGCTGTTTTTT
cdr3_aa: CASSLYEQGLANTGELFF